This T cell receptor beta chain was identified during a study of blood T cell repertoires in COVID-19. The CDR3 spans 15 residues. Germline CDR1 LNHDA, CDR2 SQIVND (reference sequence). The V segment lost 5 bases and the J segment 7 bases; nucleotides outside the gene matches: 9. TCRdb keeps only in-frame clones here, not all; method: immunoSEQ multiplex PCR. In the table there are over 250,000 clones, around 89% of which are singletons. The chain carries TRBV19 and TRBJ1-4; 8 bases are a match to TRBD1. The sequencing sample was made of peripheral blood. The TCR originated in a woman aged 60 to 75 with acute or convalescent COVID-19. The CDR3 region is CASSLRDRWGEKLFF. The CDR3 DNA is TGTGCCAGTAGTCTACGGGACAGGTGGGGTGAAAAACTGTTTTTT. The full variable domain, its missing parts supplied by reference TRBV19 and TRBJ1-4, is DGGITQSPKYLFRKEGQNVTLSCEQNLNHDAMYWYRQDPGQGLRLIYYSQIVNDFQKGDIAEGYSVSREKKESFPLTVTSAQKNPTAFYLCASSLRDRWGEKLFFGSGTQLSVL.